The clone carrying this TCR beta chain was counted many times. What it binds is unknown. In germline, CDR1 is SGHAT, CDR2 FQNNGV. The CDR3 runs to 12 residues. V was clipped by 1 base and J by 10 bases; unmatched bases: 2. This sample was taken from a study of blood T cells in healthy people across ages. Broader study findings: Age showed a roughly linear inverse relationship with TCR beta diversity per million T cells.

The use of a sample-barcoded 5' primer and a J-beta primer mix characterized a second PCR of roughly 6 to 11 cycles. TCRdb fed the 5' RACE reads into MiXCR, producing one record per CDR3 protein. The sample consists of about 700,000 distinct CDR3 sequences, roughly 30% of them appearing once. V usage is TRBV11-2 and J usage is TRBJ2-3; 7 bases fit TRBD2. The receptor was isolated from a woman over 75 in good health. The sequencing sample was made of blood. CDR3 DNA sequence: TGTGCCAGCAGCTTAGCGACTAGCTCGCAGTATTTT. Translating it yields CASSLATSSQYF.